This T cell receptor beta chain was captured by sequencing in a study of identical twins. This clonotype was observed at least ten times. One entry per CDR3 protein results from TCRdb running MiXCR on the 5' RACE reads. Here the sample spans fewer than 450,000 distinct CDR3 sequences, 9% being singletons. CDR3 length: 16 residues. CDR1 SQVTM and CDR2 ANQGSEA come from the germline V gene. The V segment lost 6 bases and the J segment 4 bases; nucleotides outside the gene matches: 12. The receptor's source is a woman aged 50 to 60 in good health. The V gene is TRBV29-1, the J gene TRBJ1-5, with 10 bases aligning to TRBD1. Sequencing was performed on naive T cells sorted from blood. In DNA form, the CDR3 reads TGCAGCGTCTCCCAGGGACAGGGGATAAGTAATCAGCCCCAGCATTTT. Residues: CSVSQGQGISNQPQHF.